A single sample is the source of the 25 T cell receptor beta chains below, sequenced in a study of T cell changes during pregnancy in multiple sclerosis (dated by TCRdb to the late 2010s). Library preparation employed the immunoSEQ multiplex PCR assay. The immuneACCESS repertoire file appears here via TCRdb, limited to in-frame rearrangements. These files lack a portion of the clones; in checked studies, under half of the deficit traces to unresolved V genes, and the cause of the others is not known. Recorded for this sample are under 85,000 clones; approximately 90% of them occurred a single time. The ten largest clones capture around 0.2% of the sample. The sample consisted of CD4+ T cells from peripheral blood mononuclear cells, taken before pregnancy. These receptors originate from a female donor with multiple sclerosis, enrolled in a pregnancy study.

This chain joins TRBV25-1 and TRBJ2-7; 7 nucleotides align to TRBD1. CDR1 is MGHDK and CDR2 is SYGVNS in the germline V gene. After removal of 8 bases from V and 5 bases from J, the junction contained 3 bases not matched to a gene. This CDR3 region has 11 residues. The CDR3 loop is CASLTGNEQYF. The CDR3 bases are TGTGCCAGCTTGACAGGGAACGAGCAGTACTTC.

The J gene is TRBJ2-7, the V gene TRBV28; TRBD1 is a possible D gene (6 bases). The CDR3 extends over 14 amino acids. V shed 5 bases and J shed 4 bases, with 15 bases lying between them. Germline CDR1 reads MDHEN; CDR2 reads SYDVKM. Written as DNA, the CDR3 is TGTGCCAGCAGTCGGACAGCCTCTATGTACGAGCAGTACTTC. Its protein is CASSRTASMYEQYF.

CDR3 residues: CASSPRGRVSADTQYF. CDR3 DNA sequence: TGTGCCAGCAGCCCAAGGGGGCGCGTATCCGCAGATACGCAGTATTTT. The rearrangement links TRBV5-6 to TRBJ2-3; 7 bases are a match to TRBD1. CDR3 size: 16 residues. The V and J ends lost 4 bases and 4 bases, in that order; junction bases with no gene match: 12. CDR1 and CDR2 (germline): SGHDT, YYEEEE.

The CDR3 here is CASRASGFYTDTQYF. CDR3 in DNA: TGTGCCAGCAGGGCTAGCGGATTTTACACAGATACGCAGTATTTT. The gene calls are TRBV2 and TRBJ2-3; 7 bases map to TRBD2. There are 15 residues in the CDR3. V lost 6 bases to trimming and J lost 2 bases; unmatched junction nucleotides: 8. In germline, CDR1 is SNHLY, CDR2 FYNNEI.

The chain employs TRBV2 and TRBJ2-3; 11 bases match TRBD2. Germline values: CDR1 SNHLY, CDR2 FYNNEI. The CDR3 sequence is 17 residues long. V lost 3 bases and J lost 2; bases outside the gene matches: 7. The CDR3 spells CASSDGLAGTYTDTQYF. CDR3 DNA: TGTGCCAGCAGTGACGGACTAGCGGGTACTTACACAGATACGCAGTATTTT. The whole variable domain, filled in from reference TRBV2 and TRBJ2-3, reads EPEVTQTPSHQVTQMGQEVILRCVPISNHLYFYWYRQILGQKVEFLVSFYNNEISEKSEIFDDQFSVERPDGSNFTLKIRSTKLEDSAMYFCASSDGLAGTYTDTQYFGPGTRLTVL.

The chain is built from TRBV7-2 and TRBJ1-1; D is perhaps TRBD1 (5 bases). CDR3 length: 16 amino acids. V shed 5 bases and J shed 0 bases, with 16 bases lying between them. From germline, CDR1 is SGHTA and CDR2 FQGNSA. The CDR3 sequence: CASSLRRGIMNTEAFF. The CDR3 DNA is TGTGCCAGCAGCCTTAGGCGGGGGATTATGAACACTGAAGCTTTCTTT.

V gene TRBV28 combines with J gene TRBJ1-1; D gene uncertain. Deletions cut 5 bases from V and 0 bases from J, with 13 bases between. CDR1 and CDR2 from the germline V gene are MDHEN and SYDVKM. This CDR3 has 15 amino acids. The CDR3 reads CASSPPTVMNTEAFF. The CDR3 DNA sequence: TGTGCCAGCAGTCCCCCCACAGTAATGAACACTGAAGCTTTCTTT.

The chain combines TRBV6-1 with TRBJ1-4; tentatively, D is TRBD1 (5 bases). The germline V gene encodes CDR1 MNHNS and CDR2 SASEGT. The CDR3 has 18 amino acids. The V and J ends lost 3 bases and 6 bases respectively, with 23 bases between them. CDR3 in DNA: TGTGCCAGCAGTGATGGCCCAGCTGTGGGGGAGGGGTATGAAAAACTGTTTTTT. The encoded protein is CASSDGPAVGEGYEKLFF.

This chain connects TRBV6-5 to TRBJ2-1; 7 nucleotides match TRBD2. The length of the CDR3 is 14 residues. The trim removed 6 bases at V and 7 bases at J, leaving 9 bases unmatched. Germline-derived CDR1 and CDR2 are MNHEY and SVGAGI. The CDR3 loop is CASSRAGVKNEQFF. In DNA form, the CDR3 reads TGTGCCAGCAGCCGGGCGGGAGTAAAGAATGAGCAGTTCTTC.

This clone was seen once. The V call is TRBV5-6, the J call TRBJ2-1, with a tentative D call TRBD2 (6 bases). Trimming removed 4 bases at V and 9 bases at J, with 14 bases between. From germline, CDR1 is SGHDT and CDR2 YYEEEE. This CDR3 contains 13 residues. CDR3 in amino acids: CASSPGLLGEQFF. The DNA of the CDR3 is TGTGCCAGCAGCCCGGGACTTCTCGGTGAGCAGTTCTTC.

The chain links TRBV7-3 to TRBJ1-6; no definite D call. V gave up 0 bases and J gave up 3 bases, with 18 bases separating them. CDR3 length: 19 residues. Germline loops: CDR1 SGHTA, CDR2 FQGTGA. CDR3: CASSLTDGVSDIYNSPLHF. Here the CDR3 DNA reads TGTGCCAGCAGCTTAACCGACGGAGTCTCGGATATCTATAATTCACCCCTCCACTTT.

V gene TRBV4-1 combines with J gene TRBJ1-4, with D perhaps TRBD1 (5 bases). V was trimmed by 0 bases and J by 5 bases, leaving 10 bases between them. The germline V gene encodes CDR1 MGHRA and CDR2 YSYEKL. CDR3 length: 15 amino acids. CDR3 loop: CASSQETASNEKLFF. The CDR3 coding sequence is TGCGCCAGCAGCCAAGAGACAGCGTCAAATGAAAAACTGTTTTTT.

The chain couples TRBV11-2 to TRBJ1-6, with D unclear. The CDR3 contains 16 residues. Germline CDR1 and CDR2: SGHAT and FQNNGV. Between the trimmed V and J ends, which lost 6 bases and 1 base, there was a span of 13 bases. CDR3 nucleotides: TGTGCCAGCAGAGGTGTGCCGGGGTCCTATAATTCACCCCTCCACTTT. This sequence encodes CASRGVPGSYNSPLHF. Full variable domain (missing parts from reference TRBV11-2 and TRBJ1-6): EAGVAQSPRYKIIEKRQSVAFWCNPISGHATLYWYQQILGQGPKLLIQFQNNGVVDDSQLPKDRFSAERLKGVDSTLKIQPAKLEDSAVYLCASRGVPGSYNSPLHFGNGTRLTVT.

V gene TRBV28 combines with J gene TRBJ2-2; perhaps TRBD2 as D (5 bases). Trimming removed 3 bases at V and 6 bases at J, with 14 bases between. The germline V gene encodes CDR1 MDHEN and CDR2 SYDVKM. The CDR3 is made up of 15 amino acids. The CDR3, as DNA: TGTGCCAGCAGTTTGACCGGGGTTAGCGCCGGGGAGCTGTTTTTT. Translating gives CASSLTGVSAGELFF.

This chain joins TRBV30 and TRBJ1-1, with D tentatively TRBD1 (5 bases). Trimming cost V 4 bases and J 0 bases, with 18 bases left between them. This CDR3 has 16 amino acids. The V gene's germline CDR1 is GTSNPN and CDR2 SVGIG (reference sequence). CDR3 sequence reads: CAWIPNGRGMNTEAFF. Written as DNA, the CDR3 is TGTGCCTGGATCCCTAACGGGAGGGGCATGAACACTGAAGCTTTCTTT.

The CDR3 region is CASSPEGQGNQPQHF. The CDR3 DNA sequence: TGTGCCAGCTCACCAGAGGGACAGGGTAATCAGCCCCAGCATTTT. J is TRBJ1-5 and V is TRBV18, with 9 bases that match TRBD1. V gave up 2 bases and J gave up 4 bases; unmatched junction bases: 3. Germline V gene sequence: CDR1 KGHSH, CDR2 LQKENI. This CDR3 is 15 amino acids long.

The DNA of the CDR3 is TGTGCCATCGGACAGGAGAATGAAAAACTGTTTTTT. Its translation: CAIGQENEKLFF. The chain couples TRBV10-3 to TRBJ1-4; 7 bases are a match to TRBD1. CDR3 length: 12 amino acids. The ends lost 8 bases at V and 5 bases at J; junction bases unmatched: 2. From germline, CDR1 is ENHRY and CDR2 SYGVKD.

The genes are TRBV7-2 and TRBJ2-7, with TRBD2 identical over 10 bases. Germline V gives CDR1 SGHTA, CDR2 FQGNSA. J gave up 4 bases and V 1 base, and 4 bases lay outside the gene matches. This CDR3 region has 15 residues. The CDR3 region is CASSLGGSGRYEQYF. The CDR3 DNA follows: TGTGCCAGCAGCTTAGGGGGTAGCGGGAGGTACGAGCAGTACTTC. The variable domain in full, completed from reference TRBV7-2 and TRBJ2-7, reads GAGVSQSPSNKVTEKGKDVELRCDPISGHTALYWYRQSLGQGLEFLIYFQGNSAPDKSGLPSDRFSAERTGGSVSTLTIQRTQQEDSAVYLCASSLGGSGRYEQYFGPGTRLTVT.

This clone appeared a few times. The V and J genes are TRBV5-1 and TRBJ2-2, with D hard to call. CDR3 length equals 14 residues. The V gene's germline CDR1 is SGHRS and CDR2 YFSETQ. V lost 0 bases to trimming and J lost 9 bases, with 12 bases between them. The CDR3 DNA is TGCGCCAGCAGCTTGGCCGAGCACGTAAGGGAGCTGTTTTTT. This sequence encodes CASSLAEHVRELFF.

A few counts support this clone. The chain joins TRBV15 to TRBJ1-5; D may be TRBD1 (6 bases). V was cut by 4 bases and J by 0 bases, with 10 bases left in between. This CDR3 is built from 15 residues. The germline CDR1 and CDR2 sequences are LNHNV and YYDKDF (reference sequence). The chain's CDR3 is CATSMRGGSNQPQHF. The CDR3 DNA reads as TGTGCCACCAGCATGAGAGGGGGTAGCAATCAGCCCCAGCATTTT.

This clone was seen more than once but under ten times. The V and J genes are TRBV6-1 and TRBJ2-4, with TRBD1 matching over 8 bases. The CDR3 runs to 16 residues. V trimming: 3 bases; J trimming: 1 base; junction bases outside the gene matches: 5. Germline V lookup: CDR1 MNHNS, CDR2 SASEGT. The CDR3 bases are TGTGCCAGCAGTGAGAGACAGGGGCTCGCCAAAAACATTCAGTACTTC. It is translated as CASSERQGLAKNIQYF.

The chain joins TRBV5-1 to TRBJ2-2; TRBD1 matches at 9 bases. This CDR3 contains 14 residues. Germline CDR1 and CDR2: SGHRS and YFSETQ. The V segment lost 4 bases and the J segment 3 bases; nucleotides outside the gene matches: 1. DNA of the CDR3: TGCGCCAGCAGCCGGGACAGGGACACCGGGGAGCTGTTTTTT. The encoded protein is CASSRDRDTGELFF.

The chain couples TRBV9 to TRBJ2-3; D remains ambiguous. Germline loops: CDR1 SGDLS, CDR2 YYNGEE. Trimming left V 0 bases short and J 4 bases short, with 9 bases between. This CDR3 has 14 residues. In DNA, the CDR3 is TGTGCCAGCAGCGTAGCTGGTCTACCAGATACGCAGTATTTT. Translated, it gives CASSVAGLPDTQYF.

The V and J genes are TRBV2 and TRBJ2-2; 9 nucleotides line up with TRBD1. Germline lookup yields CDR1 SNHLY and CDR2 FYNNEI. This CDR3 is built from 16 residues. V shed 5 bases, J shed 5 bases, and the junction held 9 bases outside the gene matches. CDR3 nucleotides: TGTGCCAGCAGTCCCACCGGGACAGGGTTGACCGGGGAGCTGTTTTTT. Translated, it gives CASSPTGTGLTGELFF.

This clone was detected a few times. The V call is TRBV30, the J call TRBJ1-1, with 9 positions matching TRBD1. Germline trimming cut 1 base from V and 5 bases from J; bases unmatched to any gene: 8. This CDR3 contains 15 residues. The V gene's germline CDR1 is GTSNPN and CDR2 SVGIG (reference sequence). For the CDR3, the DNA is TGTGCCTGGAGTGCAGGGACAGGGAGGAGAACTGAAGCTTTCTTT. This encodes CAWSAGTGRRTEAFF.